The 30 T cell receptor beta chains reported below all come from one sample, sequenced in a study of CD8+ T cells in alopecia areata (dated by TCRdb to the late 2010s). The treatment or condition label, read with the paper, signifies: oral pan-JAK inhibitor, 5-10 mg twice daily. The method was the immunoSEQ multiplex PCR assay. RNA was extracted from all samples and reverse transcribed into cDNA as template for TCR sequencing. The table comes from immuneACCESS by way of TCRdb, which keeps in-frame sequences with V and J called. Part of the clones is missing from these tables; in studies checked, under half for an unresolved V gene and the rest for unknown reasons. The sample yields about 210,000 clones; less than 50% were counted once. The top ten clonotypes cover about 2.4% of the sample. This material consisted of CD4+ T cells sorted from blood, taken at approximately week 36, from a patient treated with tofacitinib. Every receptor here comes from a human donor with alopecia areata.

V usage is TRBV19 and J usage is TRBJ2-6, with 10 nucleotides matching TRBD1. CDR3 length: 16 amino acids. Germline values: CDR1 LNHDA, CDR2 SQIVND (reference sequence). V lost 3 bases and J lost 3; bases outside the gene matches: 2. DNA of the CDR3: TGTGCCAGTAGTATCGGGACAGGGGTTGGGGCCAACGTCCTGACTTTC. Translation gives CASSIGTGVGANVLTF.

The chain uses TRBV29-1 and TRBJ2-1; D is possibly TRBD1 (5 bases). The CDR3 contains 12 residues. The V gene lost 5 bases and the J gene lost 7 bases, with 12 bases spanning the gap. Germline V gene sequence: CDR1 SQVTM, CDR2 ANQGSEA. CDR3 sequence (DNA): TGCAGCGTTATAAGGGGTAGTAATGAGCAGTTCTTC. Translation gives CSVIRGSNEQFF.

The chain combines TRBV5-4 with TRBJ2-5, with D tentatively TRBD1 (6 bases). Germline V gene data show CDR1 as SGHNT and CDR2 as YYREEE (reference sequence). The V gene lost 2 bases and the J gene lost 4 bases, with 9 bases spanning the gap. The CDR3 is made up of 13 amino acids. The CDR3 sequence: CASSFTGSETQYF. The CDR3 DNA reads as TGTGCCAGCAGCTTCACAGGGTCAGAGACCCAGTACTTC.

V gene TRBV4-2 combines with J gene TRBJ2-3, with D unclear. The germline V gene encodes CDR1 LGHNA and CDR2 YNFKEQ. The CDR3 runs 13 residues. V was trimmed by 2 bases and J by 5 bases, leaving 8 bases between them. The CDR3 sequence is CASSQYPGDTQYF. Written as DNA, the CDR3 is TGTGCCAGCAGCCAATATCCGGGAGATACGCAGTATTTT.

This clone occurred a few times. V and J are TRBV7-6 and TRBJ1-1, with D unresolved. This CDR3 contains 13 residues. The germline V gene encodes CDR1 SGHVS and CDR2 FNYEAQ. Trimming stripped 0 bases from V and 2 bases from J, with 4 bases between. CDR3 residues: CASSLAANTEAFF. In DNA, the CDR3 is TGTGCCAGCAGCTTAGCAGCTAACACTGAAGCTTTCTTT. Supplemented by reference TRBV7-6 and TRBJ1-1, the full variable domain reads GAGVSQSPRYKVTKRGQDVALRCDPISGHVSLYWYRQALGQGPEFLTYFNYEAQQDKSGLPNDRFSAERPEGSISTLTIQRTEQRDSAMYRCASSLAANTEAFFGQGTRLTVV.

This clone was picked up one time. The V and J genes are TRBV2 and TRBJ2-2, with D hard to call. This CDR3 has 15 residues. V was cut by 6 bases and J by 3 bases, with 14 bases left in between. Germline CDR1 is SNHLY and CDR2 is FYNNEI. Written as DNA, the CDR3 is TGTGCCAGCAGCTCCGCGACTTCCCACACCGGGGAGCTGTTTTTT. It yields the protein CASSSATSHTGELFF.

This chain links TRBV21-1 with TRBJ1-5; the listed D gene, TRBD1, was not tested against the DNA. TRBV21-1 is designated a pseudogene. This CDR3 spans 16 amino acids. The CDR3 region has the DNA TGTGCCAGCAGCAAAAAGCGACGGACCACCAGGGAGCCCCAGCATTTT. Its translation: CASSKKRRTTREPQHF.

This clone was observed a few times. The chain carries TRBV28 and TRBJ2-3; no definite D call. The germline gives CDR1 MDHEN, CDR2 SYDVKM. The CDR3 has 14 residues. Trimming took 6 bases from V and 0 from J, leaving 10 bases between them. This CDR3 reads CASRVQSSTDTQYF. As DNA, the CDR3 is TGTGCCAGCAGGGTACAGAGTAGCACAGATACGCAGTATTTT.

The chain couples TRBV7-8 to TRBJ2-7; 7 nucleotides align to TRBD1. Germline CDR1 reads SGHVS; CDR2 reads FQNEAQ. V dropped 0 bases and J dropped 6; count of bases not matched to a gene: 17. This CDR3 is built from 18 residues. CDR3 sequence: CASSLAIPVRGSGGEQYF. CDR3 coding DNA: TGTGCCAGCAGCTTAGCCATACCAGTCAGGGGGTCTGGTGGCGAGCAGTACTTC. The variable domain in full, completed from reference TRBV7-8 and TRBJ2-7, reads GAGVSQSPRYKVAKRGQDVALRCDPISGHVSLFWYQQALGQGPEFLTYFQNEAQLDKSGLPSDRFFAERPEGSVSTLKIQRTQQEDSAVYLCASSLAIPVRGSGGEQYFGPGTRLTVT.

The chain employs TRBV25-1 and TRBJ2-1, with 12 nucleotides matching TRBD2. Germline V gives CDR1 MGHDK, CDR2 SYGVNS. CDR3 size: 15 residues. With V trimmed by 6 bases and J by 7 bases, 7 bases remained unmatched. The CDR3 bases are TGTGCCAGCAGCTGGACTAGCGGGACTCTGAATGAGCAGTTCTTC. It specifies CASSWTSGTLNEQFF.

This clone came up a few times. The rearrangement joins TRBV5-4 to TRBJ2-2; 8 bases align to TRBD1. This CDR3 contains 14 residues. Germline CDR1 reads SGHNT; CDR2 reads YYREEE (reference sequence). V trimming: 6 bases; J trimming: 4 bases; junction bases outside the gene matches: 5. CDR3 amino acids: CASNNRGSTGELFF. The CDR3 bases are TGTGCCAGCAACAACAGGGGGAGCACCGGGGAGCTGTTTTTT.

The sample holds a few counts of this clone. The J gene is TRBJ2-3, the V gene TRBV7-9, with D possibly matching TRBD1 (6 bases). CDR1 is SEHNR and CDR2 is FQNEAQ in the germline V gene (reference sequence). Trimming pared 1 base from V and 1 base from J, leaving 9 bases between. This CDR3 contains 15 residues. CDR3 residues: CASSLEPGGTDTQYF. DNA of the CDR3: TGTGCCAGCAGCTTAGAGCCAGGGGGCACAGATACGCAGTATTTT. Together with reference TRBV7-9 and TRBJ2-3, the CDR3 gives the full variable domain: DTGVSQNPRHKITKRGQNVTFRCDPISEHNRLYWYRQTLGQGPEFLTYFQNEAQLEKSRLLSDRFSAERPKGSFSTLEIQRTEQGDSAMYLCASSLEPGGTDTQYFGPGTRLTVL.

In this sample, this clone turned up a few times. The rearrangement links TRBV29-1 to TRBJ2-2, with TRBD1 matching 12 bases. CDR1 SQVTM and CDR2 ANQGSEA come from the germline V gene. The length of the CDR3 is 14 residues. V shed 7 bases, J shed 3 bases, and the junction held 3 bases outside the gene matches. CDR3 sequence reads: CSAGDRGHTGELFF. The DNA for the CDR3 is TGCAGCGCTGGGGACAGGGGGCACACCGGGGAGCTGTTTTTT.

The V call is TRBV2, the J call TRBJ2-1, with D possibly being TRBD1 (6 bases). V lost 8 bases and J lost 9, with 20 bases in between. The CDR3 contains 14 residues. The V gene's germline CDR1 is SNHLY and CDR2 FYNNEI. In DNA form, the CDR3 reads TGTGCCAGCTCCTGGCAAGCCCTAGGGGGTGAGCAGTTCTTC. Its protein is CASSWQALGGEQFF.

The chain combines TRBV5-1 with TRBJ1-1, with D perhaps matching TRBD1 (5 bases). The V end was cut by 5 bases, the J end by 4 bases, with 12 bases between. This CDR3 spans 13 amino acids. The V gene's germline CDR1 is SGHRS and CDR2 YFSETQ. In DNA form, the CDR3 reads TGCGCCAGCAGGTGGGGGTCTCTCACTGAAGCTTTCTTT. Translating it yields CASRWGSLTEAFF.

This clone has more than one count but fewer than ten. The V gene is TRBV19, the J gene TRBJ1-1; D is perhaps TRBD1 (5 bases). The germline V gene has CDR1 LNHDA and CDR2 SQIVND (reference sequence). V was cut by 6 bases and J by 0 bases, with 11 bases left in between. This CDR3 contains 14 residues. The chain's CDR3 is CASSPTGLNTEAFF. The CDR3, as DNA: TGTGCCAGTAGCCCAACAGGCCTGAACACTGAAGCTTTCTTT.

This clone was seen a few times. This chain uses TRBV11-3 with TRBJ2-2, with D maybe TRBD2 (6 bases). Per the germline V gene, CDR1 is SGHNT and CDR2 is YENEEA. CDR3 size: 15 residues. V dropped 1 base and J dropped 6 bases, with 12 bases sitting between them. CDR3 sequence reads: CASSLGPGEAGELFF. The CDR3 DNA follows: TGTGCCAGCAGCTTAGGTCCGGGAGAGGCCGGGGAGCTGTTTTTT.

This chain uses TRBV28 with TRBJ1-2; D unclear. V lost 3 bases, J lost 4 bases, and 9 bases lay in between. CDR1 is MDHEN and CDR2 is SYDVKM in the germline V gene. The CDR3 is 13 amino acids. CDR3 DNA: TGTGCCAGCAGTTTGGACGGGTTCTATGGCTACACCTTC. This codes for CASSLDGFYGYTF.

This clone was detected only once. V gene TRBV19 combines with J gene TRBJ2-6; D not certain. Trimming removed 5 bases at V and 0 bases at J, with 14 bases between. CDR3 length: 17 amino acids. Germline V lookup: CDR1 LNHDA, CDR2 SQIVND (reference sequence). The CDR3 spells CASSPPRPGSGANVLTF. CDR3 in DNA: TGTGCCAGTAGTCCCCCCCGTCCAGGCTCTGGGGCCAACGTCCTGACTTTC.

This clone was counted between two and nine times. This rearrangement joins TRBV28 to TRBJ1-2; D is unclear. V was clipped by 7 bases and J by 2 bases, with 14 bases between them. This CDR3 region has 14 residues. Germline V gene data show CDR1 as MDHEN and CDR2 as SYDVKM. The CDR3 sequence: CASTNTRANYGYTF. The CDR3 region has the DNA TGTGCCAGCACCAATACCCGGGCCAACTATGGCTACACCTTC.

This rearrangement joins TRBV18 to TRBJ2-2; D gene uncertain. Germline V gene sequence: CDR1 KGHSH, CDR2 LQKENI. The germline V and J ends were trimmed by 8 bases and 4 bases, with 8 bases remaining between them. CDR3 length equals 12 residues. The CDR3 DNA is TGTGCCAGCCAACCAGGCACCGGGGAGCTGTTTTTT. Residues: CASQPGTGELFF.

The chain is built from TRBV4-3 and TRBJ2-1; D perhaps matches TRBD2 (5 bases). V was cut by 1 base and J by 8 bases, with 15 bases left in between. Germline V gives CDR1 LGHNA, CDR2 YSLEER. CDR3 size: 15 residues. The CDR3 here is CASSQVATQGHEQFF. In DNA, the CDR3 is TGCGCCAGCAGCCAAGTAGCGACCCAAGGGCATGAGCAGTTCTTC.

The chain links TRBV7-2 to TRBJ2-7; the D is unclear. This CDR3 is 12 amino acids long. Trimming cost V 1 base and J 6 bases, with 7 bases left between them. Germline V gene lookup returns CDR1 SGHTA and CDR2 FQGNSA. The CDR3 DNA is TGTGCCAGCAGCTTAGGACGAGTCGAGCAGTACTTC. It translates to CASSLGRVEQYF.

This clone was detected a few times. This chain joins TRBV29-1 and TRBJ2-1, with D perhaps TRBD2 (5 bases). Trimming took off 7 bases at V and 7 bases at J, with 17 bases between the two ends. CDR3 length equals 13 residues. Germline V lookup: CDR1 SQVTM, CDR2 ANQGSEA. CDR3 DNA: TGCAGCGCTCCCGGGGAATGGGAGAATGAGCAGTTCTTC. This translates into CSAPGEWENEQFF.

This clone has just a few counts. This chain links TRBV4-3 with TRBJ1-4; a possible D gene is TRBD1 (5 bases). Trimming took off 3 bases at V and 1 base at J, with 9 bases between the two ends. CDR1 is LGHNA, CDR2 YSLEER, per germline. This CDR3 has 15 amino acids. The CDR3 DNA reads as TGCGCCAGCAGCCAGCAAGGGGAAACTAATGAAAAACTGTTTTTT. It specifies CASSQQGETNEKLFF.

In its sample, this clone was seen many times. This chain uses TRBV6-6 with TRBJ2-3; TRBD2 agrees at 9 bases. This CDR3 spans 16 amino acids. V gave up 4 bases and J gave up 4 bases; unmatched junction bases: 9. Per the germline V gene, CDR1 is MNHNY and CDR2 is SVGAGI (reference sequence). The CDR3 bases are TGTGCCAGCAGTTCCGGTAGCGGGAGTTACGCAGATACGCAGTATTTT. Protein sequence: CASSSGSGSYADTQYF.

V gene TRBV7-2 combines with J gene TRBJ1-5; 9 bases are a match to TRBD1. CDR1 SGHTA and CDR2 FQGNSA come from the germline V gene. This CDR3 has 14 residues. Trimming cost V 5 bases and J 5 bases; bases outside gene matches: 4. The CDR3 sequence is CASSPGTGYQPQHF. In DNA form, the CDR3 reads TGTGCCAGCAGCCCCGGGACAGGGTATCAGCCCCAGCATTTT. The full variable domain, its missing parts supplied by reference TRBV7-2 and TRBJ1-5, is GAGVSQSPSNKVTEKGKDVELRCDPISGHTALYWYRQSLGQGLEFLIYFQGNSAPDKSGLPSDRFSAERTGGSVSTLTIQRTQQEDSAVYLCASSPGTGYQPQHFGDGTRLSIL.

The CDR3 nucleotides read TGTGCCTGGAGTGTAATTCCCACAGATACGCAGTATTTT. Its translation is CAWSVIPTDTQYF. The V gene is TRBV30, the J gene TRBJ2-3; no definite D call. The V gene lost 0 bases and the J gene lost 2 bases, with 6 bases spanning the gap. The CDR3 runs 13 residues. Germline CDR1 is GTSNPN and CDR2 is SVGIG (reference sequence).

This rearrangement joins TRBV4-2 to TRBJ1-1; D is undetermined. Trimming left V 2 bases short and J 3 bases short, with 7 bases between. This CDR3 region has 13 residues. Germline V lookup: CDR1 LGHNA, CDR2 YNFKEQ. In DNA, the CDR3 is TGTGCCAGCAGCCAATGGGGAGACACTGAAGCTTTCTTT. It specifies CASSQWGDTEAFF.

The chain employs TRBV29-1 and TRBJ2-7, with TRBD2 matching 9 bases. The germline V gene has CDR1 SQVTM and CDR2 ANQGSEA. CDR3 size: 16 residues. The ends lost 6 bases at V and 4 bases at J; junction bases unmatched: 16. This chain's CDR3 is CSVHTRLAEGSYEQYF. CDR3 bases: TGCAGCGTCCATACCAGACTAGCGGAGGGATCTTACGAGCAGTACTTC.